Listed below are T cell receptor beta chains from one sample, sequenced in a study of blood T cell repertoires in COVID-19. Sequenced by immunoSEQ multiplex PCR; TCRdb stores in-frame clones only, minus some. The sample yields around 300,000 clones, approximately 86% seen once. Input material: peripheral blood. The receptors derive from a young woman who had recovered from COVID-19. Each CDR3 is given with its conserved first and last residue. Fields, in order: J gene, clone size, V gene, D gene, CDR3 protein, CDR3 DNA. D genes are given only for firm matches. Clone size is stated in some rows and not others, as once, few, many or a class when expanded.

TRBJ1-1,NA,TRBV6-5,NA,CASSRGGMNTEAFF,TGTGCCAGCAGTCGGGGGGGCATGAACACTGAAGCTTTCTTT
TRBJ2-1,once,TRBV9,NA,CASSVTPETEQFF,TGTGCCAGCAGCGTAACCCCGGAGACTGAGCAGTTCTTC
TRBJ1-1,NA,TRBV18,NA,CASSPSGEREAFF,TGTGCCAGCTCACCGTCAGGGGAGCGTGAAGCTTTCTTT
TRBJ1-3,NA,TRBV9,NA,CASSVEGDSGNTIYF,TGTGCCAGCAGCGTAGAGGGAGATTCTGGAAACACCATATATTTT
TRBJ2-7,few,TRBV10-3,TRBD1,CAIRVGQGVDEQYF,TGTGCCATACGGGTCGGACAGGGAGTCGACGAGCAGTACTTC
TRBJ2-1,NA,TRBV5-1,TRBD2,CASSLLAGGQSYNEQFF,TGCGCCAGCAGTCTTTTGGCGGGGGGGCAGTCCTACAATGAGCAGTTCTTC
TRBJ2-5,NA,TRBV5-8,TRBD2,CASSEGTSGSRGETQYF,TGTGCCAGCAGCGAAGGGACTAGCGGGAGCCGAGGAGAGACCCAGTACTTC
TRBJ1-5,NA,TRBV6-5,NA,CASSYGTGQPQHF,TGTGCCAGCAGTTACGGGACTGGTCAGCCCCAGCATTTT
TRBJ1-3,NA,TRBV3-1/TRBV3-2,TRBD1,CASSLTGESGNTIYF,TGTGCCAGCAGCTTAACAGGGGAGTCCGGAAACACCATATATTTT
TRBJ1-4,NA,TRBV20-1,TRBD1,CSASRTGRDEKLFF,TGCAGTGCTAGTCGGACAGGGCGGGATGAAAAACTGTTTTTT
TRBJ1-2,NA,TRBV10-3,NA,CAISESRGNYGYTF,TGTGCCATCAGTGAGTCGAGGGGGAACTATGGCTACACCTTC
TRBJ2-1,NA,TRBV3-1/TRBV3-2,TRBD1,CASSQTGNSEQFF,TGTGCCAGCAGCCAGACAGGGAATAGTGAGCAGTTCTTC
TRBJ2-1,many,TRBV28,NA,CASSLLRDSPYNEQFF,TGTGCCAGCAGTTTACTACGGGACTCGCCCTACAATGAGCAGTTCTTC
TRBJ1-6,NA,TRBV15,NA,CATRQGLDNSPLHF,TGTGCCACCAGACAGGGTTTGGATAATTCACCCCTCCACTTT
TRBJ2-7,NA,TRBV27,TRBD2,CASSRSGRNSYEQYF,TGTGCCAGCAGCAGAAGCGGGAGAAACTCCTACGAGCAGTACTTC
TRBJ1-4,once,TRBV11-2,TRBD1,CASSLRGQGHEKLFF,TGTGCCAGCAGCTTGAGGGGGCAGGGGCACGAAAAACTGTTTTTT
TRBJ1-6,NA,TRBV28,NA,CASSHREFPKLHF,TGTGCCAGCAGTCACAGGGAGTTCCCCAAACTCCACTTT
TRBJ1-1,NA,TRBV3-1/TRBV3-2,NA,CASSQVQGTEAFF,TGTGCCAGCAGCCAAGTACAGGGTACTGAAGCTTTCTTT
TRBJ1-1,few,TRBV2,TRBD1,CAEQGVEAFF,TGTGCCGAACAGGGGGTAGAAGCTTTCTTT
TRBJ1-2,NA,TRBV7-9,NA,CASSLGPYGYTF,TGTGCCAGCAGCTTAGGGCCCTATGGCTACACCTTC
TRBJ1-2,NA,TRBV27,NA,CASSGGTNYGYTF,TGTGCCAGCAGTGGTGGCACTAACTATGGCTACACCTTC
TRBJ1-2,few,TRBV19,NA,CASSEDFAGYTF,TGTGCCAGTAGTGAAGATTTTGCGGGCTACACCTTC
TRBJ2-5,NA,TRBV7-8,TRBD2,CASGGGTSGYQETQYF,TGTGCCAGCGGAGGGGGAACTAGCGGGTACCAAGAGACCCAGTACTTC
TRBJ2-7,NA,TRBV4-2,NA,CASSQVVYEQYF,TGTGCCAGCAGCCAAGTTGTATACGAGCAGTACTTC
TRBJ2-3,NA,TRBV7-3,TRBD1,CASSLWGTGSDTQYF,TGTGCCAGCAGCTTATGGGGGACAGGGTCCGATACGCAGTATTTT
TRBJ2-2,NA,TRBV4-1,NA,CASSQWSKRNTGELFF,TGCGCCAGCAGCCAGTGGTCCAAGAGGAACACCGGGGAGCTGTTTTTT
TRBJ1-3,once,TRBV28,NA,CASSLLNSAGGGNTIYF,TGTGCCAGCAGTTTATTGAATTCAGCCGGGGGTGGAAACACCATATATTTT
TRBJ2-3,NA,TRBV6-2/TRBV6-3,NA,CASSYYPGTDTQYF,TGTGCCAGCAGTTACTATCCGGGGACAGATACGCAGTATTTT
TRBJ1-1,once,TRBV9,NA,CASSLQEGEGAFF,TGTGCCAGCAGCTTACAAGAAGGGGAGGGAGCTTTCTTT
TRBJ2-7,NA,TRBV5-1,NA,CASSLTGTYEQYF,TGCGCCAGCAGCTTGACGGGTACCTACGAGCAGTACTTC
TRBJ2-1,NA,TRBV7-2,TRBD2,CASSLFASGRNEQFF,TGTGCCAGCAGCTTATTCGCTAGCGGGAGGAATGAGCAGTTCTTC
TRBJ2-7,NA,TRBV1,NA,CTSSLAQGLAGGDEQYF,TGCACCAGCAGCTTAGCCCAGGGTCTAGCGGGAGGGGACGAGCAGTACTTC